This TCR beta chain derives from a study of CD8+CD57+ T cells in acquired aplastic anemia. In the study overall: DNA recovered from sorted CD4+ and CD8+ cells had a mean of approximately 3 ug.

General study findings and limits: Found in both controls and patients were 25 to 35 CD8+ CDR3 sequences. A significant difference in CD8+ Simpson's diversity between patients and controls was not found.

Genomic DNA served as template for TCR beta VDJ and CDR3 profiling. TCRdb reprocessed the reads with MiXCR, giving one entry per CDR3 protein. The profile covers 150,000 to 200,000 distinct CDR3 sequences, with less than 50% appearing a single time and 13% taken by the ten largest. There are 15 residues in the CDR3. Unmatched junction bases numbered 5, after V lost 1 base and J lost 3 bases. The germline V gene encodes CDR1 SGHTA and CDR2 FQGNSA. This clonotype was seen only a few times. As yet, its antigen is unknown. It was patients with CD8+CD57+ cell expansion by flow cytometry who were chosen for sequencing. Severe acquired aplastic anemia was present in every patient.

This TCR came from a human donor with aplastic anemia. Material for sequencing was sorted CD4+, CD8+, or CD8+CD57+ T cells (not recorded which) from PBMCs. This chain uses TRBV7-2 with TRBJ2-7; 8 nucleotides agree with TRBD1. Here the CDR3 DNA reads TGTGCCAGCAGCTTAGTCAGGGGGCTCGTCTACGAGCAGTACTTC. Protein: CASSLVRGLVYEQYF. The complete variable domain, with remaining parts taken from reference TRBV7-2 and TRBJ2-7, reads GAGVSQSPSNKVTEKGKDVELRCDPISGHTALYWYRQSLGQGLEFLIYFQGNSAPDKSGLPSDRFSAERTGGSVSTLTIQRTQQEDSAVYLCASSLVRGLVYEQYFGPGTRLTVT.